The rows below give T cell receptor beta chains drawn from one sample of a study of cytomegalovirus exposure and HLA in healthy donors. Profiling relied on immunoSEQ multiplex PCR, and the TCRdb table lists in-frame clones only, not all of them. This repertoire shows about 130,000 clones, 75% to 85% found once; its top ten account for about 2%. The sequencing sample was made of PBMCs. These TCRs come from a man younger than 35 in good health and CMV-seronegative. Each CDR3 is given with its conserved first and last residue. A D gene is named only where the DNA matches it firmly. Clone size, where shown, is once, few, many, or a class for clones that have expanded.

j_gene,v_gene,d_gene,abundance,CDR3aa,CDR3nt
TRBJ1-5,TRBV19,.,.,CASSIGLIRAQHF,TGTGCCAGTAGTATCGGGCTTATCAGGGCCCAGCATTTT
TRBJ2-1,TRBV6-6,TRBD2,.,CASTASGTYNEQFF,TGTGCCAGCACCGCTAGCGGGACCTACAATGAGCAGTTCTTC
TRBJ1-1,TRBV9,TRBD1,.,CASSEGTGVNTEAFF,TGTGCCAGCAGCGAGGGGACAGGGGTGAACACTGAAGCTTTCTTT
TRBJ2-3,TRBV1,.,.,CTSSRTRSDTQYF,TGCACCAGCAGCCGAACTAGATCAGATACGCAGTATTTT
TRBJ1-1,TRBV28,.,.,CASSARVTRLNTEAFF,TGTGCCAGCAGCGCCAGGGTGACCCGCCTTAACACTGAAGCTTTCTTT
TRBJ1-1,TRBV5-4,.,.,CASSRNSEAFF,TGTGCCAGCAGTCGAAACTCTGAAGCTTTCTTT
TRBJ2-3,TRBV7-9,.,.,CASSKAGILDTQYF,TGTGCCAGCAGCAAGGCGGGAATTCTAGATACGCAGTATTTT
TRBJ1-1,TRBV6-6,.,once,CASSSGGLPNTEAFF,TGTGCCAGCAGTTCCGGGGGACTACCGAACACTGAAGCTTTCTTT
TRBJ1-6,TRBV9,TRBD1,.,CASSADRGINSPLHF,TGTGCCAGCAGCGCCGACAGGGGGATCAATTCACCCCTCCACTTT
TRBJ1-1,TRBV6-5,TRBD1,.,CASRMMAGQGGEAFF,TGTGCCAGCAGGATGATGGCGGGTCAGGGGGGTGAAGCTTTCTTT
TRBJ2-4,TRBV6-5,TRBD2,.,CASRRTLAGGNIQYF,TGTGCCAGCAGAAGGACCCTAGCGGGAGGGAACATTCAGTACTTC
TRBJ1-4,TRBV9,.,.,CASSVGSGTPNEKLFF,TGTGCCAGCAGCGTAGGATCGGGGACACCTAATGAAAAACTGTTTTTT
TRBJ1-4,TRBV4-1,.,.,CASSQVGLAEKLFF,TGCGCCAGCAGCCAAGTGGGCTTGGCCGAAAAACTGTTTTTT
TRBJ1-2,TRBV5-5,.,.,CASTLQGTDGYTF,TGTGCCAGCACTCTACAGGGAACGGATGGCTACACCTTC
TRBJ2-7,TRBV19,.,once,CASSTQYGIPYEQYF,TGTGCCAGTAGTACTCAATACGGGATTCCTTACGAGCAGTACTTC
TRBJ2-1,TRBV25-1,.,.,CASSEGGTVGNEQFF,TGTGCCAGCAGTGAAGGGGGGACAGTGGGCAATGAGCAGTTCTTC
TRBJ2-5,TRBV5-1,.,.,CASSLPEREAQYF,TGCGCCAGCAGCTTACCGGAACGAGAGGCCCAGTACTTC
TRBJ1-2,TRBV7-2,TRBD1,.,CASSLPGGYGYTF,TGTGCCAGCAGCTTACCAGGGGGCTATGGCTACACCTTC
TRBJ2-1,TRBV6-1,TRBD2,.,CASWDYSFPQFF,TGTGCCAGCTGGGACTACTCTTTTCCACAGTTCTTC
TRBJ1-5,TRBV6-6,TRBD1,.,CASRGDRGGWGQPQHF,TGTGCCAGCAGGGGGGACAGGGGGGGGTGGGGTCAGCCCCAGCATTTT
TRBJ1-1,TRBV5-1,.,.,CASSWGPTGNTEAFF,TGCGCCAGCAGCTGGGGACCGACAGGGAACACTGAAGCTTTCTTT
TRBJ2-5,TRBV6-5,.,.,CASSGTYEETQYF,TGTGCCAGCAGCGGGACTTATGAAGAGACCCAGTACTTC
TRBJ2-7,TRBV10-3,TRBD2,.,CAISRGLAGDSYEQYF,TGTGCCATCAGCCGGGGACTAGCGGGAGATTCCTACGAGCAGTACTTC
TRBJ1-1,TRBV7-2,TRBD1,.,CASSLIGQENTEAFF,TGTGCCAGCAGCTTAATAGGACAGGAGAACACTGAAGCTTTCTTT
TRBJ1-1,TRBV7-3,.,.,CASSLGPPGVNTEAFF,TGTGCCAGCAGCCTCGGCCCTCCAGGGGTGAACACTGAAGCTTTCTTT
TRBJ2-7,TRBV13,.,.,CASTGGDNNEYYEQYF,TGTGCCAGCACCGGGGGAGACAACAATGAATATTACGAGCAGTACTTC
TRBJ1-5,TRBV6-5,.,.,CASRMTGFQPQHF,TGTGCCAGCAGAATGACAGGTTTTCAGCCCCAGCATTTT
TRBJ2-1,TRBV19,.,.,CASSASGSPSYNEQFF,TGTGCCAGTAGTGCCTCCGGGTCGCCTAGCTACAATGAGCAGTTCTTC
TRBJ2-3,TRBV4-2,.,.,CASIRSGGSTDTQYF,TGTGCCAGCATCCGTTCTGGCGGGAGCACAGATACGCAGTATTTT
TRBJ1-5,TRBV27,TRBD1,.,CASSTTGGLNQPQHF,TGTGCCAGCAGCACTACAGGGGGCCTCAATCAGCCCCAGCATTTT
TRBJ2-3,TRBV19,TRBD2,.,CASSSGLADTDTQYF,TGTGCCAGTAGTTCCGGACTAGCGGACACAGATACGCAGTATTTT
TRBJ2-7,TRBV20-1,.,.,CSASGTYEQYF,TGCAGTGCTAGCGGGACTTACGAGCAGTACTTC
TRBJ2-1,TRBV18,TRBD2,.,CASSPALSGSGYNEQFF,TGTGCCAGCTCACCAGCGCTCAGCGGGAGTGGGTACAATGAGCAGTTCTTC
TRBJ2-7,TRBV7-2,.,.,CASSLRTNSYEQYF,TGTGCCAGCAGCTTAAGGACTAACTCCTACGAGCAGTACTTC
TRBJ2-3,TRBV7-7,TRBD2,.,CASSLGTSGVGATQYF,TGTGCTAGCAGCCTCGGGACTAGCGGGGTTGGGGCTACGCAGTATTTT
TRBJ1-2,TRBV28,TRBD1,.,CASSTTGGGGYTF,TGTGCCAGCAGTACAACAGGGGGTGGTGGCTACACCTTC